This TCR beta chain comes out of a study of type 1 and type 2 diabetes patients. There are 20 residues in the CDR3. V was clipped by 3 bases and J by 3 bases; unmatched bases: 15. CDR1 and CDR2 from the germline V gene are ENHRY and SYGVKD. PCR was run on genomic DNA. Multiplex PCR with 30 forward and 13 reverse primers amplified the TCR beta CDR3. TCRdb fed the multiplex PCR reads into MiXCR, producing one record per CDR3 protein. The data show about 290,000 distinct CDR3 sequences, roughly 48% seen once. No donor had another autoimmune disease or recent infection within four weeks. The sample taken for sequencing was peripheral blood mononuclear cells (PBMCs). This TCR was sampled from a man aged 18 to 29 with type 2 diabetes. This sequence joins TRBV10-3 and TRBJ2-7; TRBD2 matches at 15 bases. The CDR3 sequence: CAISENQGLAGGLIFYEQYF. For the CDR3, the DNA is TGTGCCATCAGTGAAAATCAGGGACTAGCGGGGGGTCTCATTTTCTACGAGCAGTACTTC.